These 3 T cell receptor beta chains originate from one sample sequenced in a study of immune cell composition in non-small cell lung cancer. Sequencing used immunoSEQ multiplex PCR; TCRdb keeps in-frame clones, though not all of them. The data show over 2,500 clones, with about 73% seen just once and 9.5% to 15% held by the top ten. The normal lung sample lay at least 3 cm, and maximally far, from the tumour. What was sequenced was non-adjacent lung tissue. These TCRs come from a human donor with non-small cell lung cancer. The donor label of this sample is uncertain.

J is TRBJ2-3 and V is TRBV2; the match to TRBD2 covers 10 bases. CDR1 and CDR2 from the germline V gene are SNHLY and FYNNEI. The J segment lost 1 base and the V segment lost 4 bases, leaving 2 bases of the junction unmatched. This CDR3 comprises 15 residues. The CDR3 sequence is CASSVLAGGTDTQYF. The CDR3, as DNA: TGTGCCAGCAGTGTTCTAGCGGGAGGCACAGATACGCAGTATTTT.

V and J are TRBV10-3 and TRBJ2-7; TRBD2 agrees at 12 bases. The germline V gene has CDR1 ENHRY and CDR2 SYGVKD. After removal of 10 bases from V and 6 bases from J, the junction contained 7 bases not matched to a gene. The CDR3 consists of 13 residues. The CDR3 coding sequence is TGTGCCACCATTGGACTAGCGGGATCCGAGCAGTACTTC. This sequence encodes CATIGLAGSEQYF.

This chain links TRBV27 with TRBJ1-5; 7 bases align to TRBD1. The V and J ends lost 6 bases and 7 bases, in that order; junction bases with no gene match: 6. The CDR3 extends over 13 amino acids. Germline V gives CDR1 MNHEY, CDR2 SMNVEV (reference sequence). The CDR3 sequence: CASRPTGRQPQHF. The CDR3 coding sequence is TGTGCCAGCAGACCGACAGGGAGACAGCCCCAGCATTTT.